The 30 T cell receptor beta chains below all came from one sample that was sequenced in a study of OX40 agonist ivuxolimab in advanced cancers. Method: immunoSEQ multiplex PCR; TCRdb's copy keeps in-frame clones and lacks some. The sample lists tens of thousands of clones, 80% to 85% occurring once. The specimen was CD4+ or CD8+ T cells sorted from blood, collected in a trial of the OX40 agonist ivuxolimab. These receptors were taken from an adult with an advanced solid tumor such as melanoma, head and neck, liver or kidney cancer.

In nucleotides, the CDR3 is TGTGCCAGCAGCGGTAGCGGGGGGACCTACAATGAGCAGTTCTTC. Translation gives CASSGSGGTYNEQFF. The chain carries TRBV7-2 and TRBJ2-1; 10 bases line up with TRBD2. The V gene's germline CDR1 is SGHTA and CDR2 FQGNSA. The ends lost 5 bases at V and 2 bases at J; junction bases unmatched: 3. The CDR3 loop spans 15 amino acids.

The rearrangement joins TRBV7-3 to TRBJ2-1; a weak D match, TRBD2 (6 bases). CDR1 and CDR2 (germline): SGHTA, FQGTGA. The CDR3 totals 13 residues. As DNA, the CDR3 is TGTGGCCGCCGGGTTAGCGGTTTGAATGAGCAGTTCTTC. It is translated as CGRRVSGLNEQFF.

In this sample, this clone turned up once. The rearrangement joins TRBV19 to TRBJ2-2, with TRBD2 identical over 8 bases. Looked up from germline, CDR1 is LNHDA and CDR2 is SQIVND (reference sequence). The J segment lost 7 bases and the V segment lost 9 bases, leaving 13 bases of the junction unmatched. This CDR3 has 15 residues. As DNA, the CDR3 is TGTGCCAGCCGAACCGGGACTAGTGTCGTCGGGGAGCTGTTTTTT. As protein: CASRTGTSVVGELFF.

The chain is built from TRBV7-9 and TRBJ1-1; TRBD1 matches 7 bases. CDR1 SEHNR and CDR2 FQNEAQ come from the germline V gene (reference sequence). The CDR3 runs to 15 residues. The J segment lost 2 bases and the V segment lost 3 bases, leaving 6 bases of the junction unmatched. CDR3 coding DNA: TGTGCCAGCAGCTTCCACCGGGACAGAAACACTGAAGCTTTCTTT. Amino acid sequence: CASSFHRDRNTEAFF. Together with reference TRBV7-9 and TRBJ1-1, the CDR3 gives the full variable domain: DTGVSQNPRHKITKRGQNVTFRCDPISEHNRLYWYRQTLGQGPEFLTYFQNEAQLEKSRLLSDRFSAERPKGSFSTLEIQRTEQGDSAMYLCASSFHRDRNTEAFFGQGTRLTVV.

The chain combines TRBV9 with TRBJ2-1; D unclear. Trimming shortened V by 0 bases and J by 2 bases, and 9 bases separated the two germline ends. Germline V lookup: CDR1 SGDLS, CDR2 YYNGEE. The CDR3 length is 15 residues. The DNA of the CDR3 is TGTGCCAGCAGCGTAGGGGTGTCGCCCTACAATGAGCAGTTCTTC. It translates to CASSVGVSPYNEQFF.

This sequence joins TRBV15 and TRBJ1-4; D possibly corresponds to TRBD1 (6 bases). Trimming took off 3 bases at V and 7 bases at J, with 12 bases between the two ends. The CDR3 runs 14 residues. Germline-derived CDR1 and CDR2 are LNHNV and YYDKDF (reference sequence). The CDR3 region has the DNA TGTGCCACCAGCAGGACAGGCTTCGGTGAAAAACTGTTTTTT. It translates to CATSRTGFGEKLFF.

This clone was observed a single time. This rearrangement joins TRBV5-4 to TRBJ2-5; TRBD2 matches at 9 bases. Germline V CDR1 and CDR2: SGHNT, YYREEE (reference sequence). CDR3 length: 16 amino acids. J lost 1 base, V lost 3 bases, and 7 bases had no gene match. The CDR3 nucleotides read TGTGCCAGCAGCTCCGCAGCGGGGGGTCCCCAAGAGACCCAGTACTTC. This sequence encodes CASSSAAGGPQETQYF.

The chain couples TRBV11-2 to TRBJ2-1; 8 positions agree with TRBD1. CDR1 is SGHAT and CDR2 is FQNNGV in the germline V gene. This CDR3 is built from 15 residues. With 6 bases clipped from V and 5 bases from J, the junction kept 9 bases outside the gene matches. The CDR3 coding sequence is TGTGCCAGCAGACGAGGGACAGGTTACAACAATGAGCAGTTCTTC. Translated: CASRRGTGYNNEQFF.

V and J are TRBV25-1 and TRBJ2-6, with 7 bases aligning to TRBD1. The CDR3 sequence is 16 residues long. The germline CDR1 and CDR2 sequences are MGHDK and SYGVNS. With 5 bases clipped from V and 0 bases from J, the junction kept 4 bases outside the gene matches. Written as DNA, the CDR3 is TGTGCCAGCAGTCCCTGGGACAGCTCTGGGGCCAACGTCCTGACTTTC. Translation: CASSPWDSSGANVLTF.

This clone was found once. The chain combines TRBV6-1 with TRBJ1-1; D unclear. The CDR3 loop spans 14 amino acids. Between the trimmed V and J ends, which lost 0 bases and 11 bases, there was a span of 16 bases. Germline V gene sequence: CDR1 MNHNS, CDR2 SASEGT. In nucleotides, the CDR3 is TGTGCCAGCAGTGAAGCGCGGGTCGGGCTTGTTGCTTTCTTT. It specifies CASSEARVGLVAFF.

This chain connects TRBV11-3 to TRBJ1-2; D remains unclear. The ends were cut back, 2 bases at V and 10 bases at J, with 14 bases in the middle. Germline V gene sequence: CDR1 SGHNT, CDR2 YENEEA. The CDR3 is 13 residues long. This chain's CDR3 is CASSLSSPANYTF. The CDR3 bases are TGTGCCAGCAGCTTAAGCTCCCCCGCCAACTACACCTTC.

J is TRBJ2-7 and V is TRBV7-3, with no clear D. From germline, CDR1 is SGHTA and CDR2 FQGTGA. V gave up 3 bases and J gave up 2 bases, with 2 bases separating them. The CDR3 consists of 11 residues. The CDR3 DNA reads TGTGCCAGCAGCTTCGCCTACGAGCAGTACTTC. It yields the protein CASSFAYEQYF.

In nucleotides, the CDR3 is TGTGCCAGCAGTAGGGGACTAGCGGGGGGAGATACGCAGTATTTT. Translating gives CASSRGLAGGDTQYF. The rearrangement uses TRBV25-1 and TRBJ2-3; 15 positions agree with TRBD2. The CDR3 runs 15 residues. Germline CDR1 reads MGHDK; CDR2 reads SYGVNS. V shed 5 bases and J 5 bases; nucleotides not matched to a gene: 2.

The count of this clone is one. The V and J genes are TRBV5-4 and TRBJ2-3; D might be TRBD2 (5 bases). With 3 bases removed from V and 2 bases from J, the gap between germline ends came to 13 bases. The CDR3 is 15 amino acids. Germline CDR1 is SGHNT and CDR2 is YYREEE (reference sequence). The CDR3: CASSSDFTSTDTQYF. CDR3 coding DNA: TGTGCCAGCAGCTCGGACTTTACCTCCACAGATACGCAGTATTTT.

Concerning this clone itself: Other DNA sequences of this sample code for an identical CDR3. This rearrangement joins TRBV12-2 to TRBJ1-4; no check of the table's D call, TRBD1, against the DNA was made. TRBV12-2 is a recognized pseudogene. This CDR3 is built from 17 residues. The CDR3 is CASRPPGQNTTNEKLFF. The DNA for the CDR3 is TGTGCAAGTCGCCCCCCGGGACAAAACACAACTAATGAAAAACTGTTCTTT.

J is TRBJ1-2 and V is TRBV5-8, with a weak D call TRBD1 (5 bases). V was trimmed by 1 base and J by 5 bases, leaving 12 bases between them. The CDR3 contains 14 residues. Per germline, CDR1 SGHTS and CDR2 YDEGEE. CDR3 bases: TGTGCCAGCAGCTTGATTAAGGGGCCTTATGGCTACACCTTC. It encodes CASSLIKGPYGYTF. Combining the CDR3 with reference TRBV5-8 and TRBJ1-2 gives the whole variable domain EAGVTQSPTHLIKTRGQQATLRCSPISGHTSVYWYQQALGLGLQFLLWYDEGEERNRGNFPPRFSGRQFPNYSSELNVNALELEDSALYLCASSLIKGPYGYTFGSGTRLTVV.

The table lists this clone with a count of one. The chain joins TRBV6-1 to TRBJ1-5, with D tentatively TRBD1 (6 bases). Per the germline V gene, CDR1 is MNHNS and CDR2 is SASEGT. The CDR3 runs to 13 residues. The V end lost 7 bases, the J end lost 4 bases, and 11 bases lay between the germline ends. DNA of the CDR3: TGTGCCAGCACAGAGGGGGGAAATCAGCCCCAGCATTTT. Translating gives CASTEGGNQPQHF.

This clone came up a few times. The chain links TRBV4-3 to TRBJ1-1, with D perhaps TRBD1 (5 bases). Trimming pared 4 bases from V and 4 bases from J, leaving 16 bases between. Germline V gives CDR1 LGHNA, CDR2 YSLEER. The CDR3 is 15 amino acids. Here the CDR3 DNA reads TGCGCCAGCAGCCGGGCAGAAGGGGTCGGCACTGAAGCTTTCTTT. It specifies CASSRAEGVGTEAFF.

The rearrangement uses TRBV10-3 and TRBJ2-5; 9 positions agree with TRBD1. The trim removed 6 bases at V and 0 bases at J, leaving 5 bases unmatched. Germline V lookup: CDR1 ENHRY, CDR2 SYGVKD. This CDR3 contains 15 residues. The DNA of the CDR3 is TGTGCCATCAGCACCCGGACAGGGGACCAAGAGACCCAGTACTTC. Translated, it gives CAISTRTGDQETQYF.

Here the CDR3 DNA reads TGTGCCAGCAGCGCCCGACAGGGGAACTATGGCTACACCTTC. It specifies CASSARQGNYGYTF. This chain links TRBV5-4 with TRBJ1-2; 8 bases align to TRBD1. V shed 4 bases and J 2 bases; nucleotides not matched to a gene: 4. This CDR3 contains 14 residues. Germline assignment: CDR1 SGHNT and CDR2 YYREEE (reference sequence).

CDR3 in DNA: TGTGCCAGCAGCTCAGGGACAAGCACAGATACGCAGTATTTT. It codes for CASSSGTSTDTQYF. The rearrangement joins TRBV5-5 to TRBJ2-3; tentatively, D is TRBD1 (6 bases). The germline V and J ends were trimmed by 3 bases and 0 bases, with 8 bases remaining between them. Germline V lookup: CDR1 SGHKS, CDR2 YYEKEE (reference sequence). The CDR3 is made up of 14 amino acids.

J is TRBJ2-5 and V is TRBV5-1; no clear D gene. Germline assignment: CDR1 SGHRS and CDR2 YFSETQ. V lost 4 bases and J lost 4, with 14 bases in between. This CDR3 has 14 residues. The CDR3 DNA is TGCGCCAGCAGCGCGCAGGCGCGGCGAGAGACCCAGTACTTC. As protein: CASSAQARRETQYF.

This chain connects TRBV5-1 to TRBJ2-5, with TRBD1 matching 8 bases. Germline V gene data show CDR1 as SGHRS and CDR2 as YFSETQ. This CDR3 comprises 15 residues. After removal of 4 bases from V and 2 bases from J, the junction contained 7 bases not matched to a gene. CDR3 nucleotide sequence: TGCGCCAGCAGCCCCGATGGACAGGGACAAGAGACCCAGTACTTC. Protein product: CASSPDGQGQETQYF. Full variable domain (missing parts from reference TRBV5-1 and TRBJ2-5): KAGVTQTPRYLIKTRGQQVTLSCSPISGHRSVSWYQQTPGQGLQFLFEYFSETQRNKGNFPGRFSGRQFSNSRSEMNVSTLELGDSALYLCASSPDGQGQETQYFGPGTRLLVL.

V usage is TRBV19 and J usage is TRBJ1-2; 7 nucleotides match TRBD1. In germline, CDR1 is LNHDA, CDR2 SQIVND (reference sequence). J gave up 9 bases and V 5 bases, and 15 bases lay outside the gene matches. This CDR3 is built from 15 residues. The DNA of the CDR3 is TGTGCCAGTAGTCCATATATAGGTGAAGGGGGCAGCTACACCTTC. Translation: CASSPYIGEGGSYTF. Full variable domain (remainder filled in from reference TRBV19 and TRBJ1-2): DGGITQSPKYLFRKEGQNVTLSCEQNLNHDAMYWYRQDPGQGLRLIYYSQIVNDFQKGDIAEGYSVSREKKESFPLTVTSAQKNPTAFYLCASSPYIGEGGSYTFGSGTRLTVV.

The chain joins TRBV11-2 to TRBJ1-1; D gene unclear. The ends were cut back, 0 bases at V and 4 bases at J, with 12 bases in the middle. The CDR3 loop spans 15 amino acids. Germline lookup yields CDR1 SGHAT and CDR2 FQNNGV. CDR3 sequence: CASSLESGPTTEAFF. The CDR3 DNA reads as TGTGCCAGCAGCTTAGAGTCGGGCCCTACCACTGAAGCTTTCTTT.

The V and J genes are TRBV5-1 and TRBJ2-7; D remains ambiguous. This CDR3 spans 13 amino acids. V gave up 0 bases and J gave up 0 bases, with 4 bases separating them. In germline, CDR1 is SGHRS, CDR2 YFSETQ. The CDR3 region is CASSLESSYEQYF. For the CDR3, the DNA is TGCGCCAGCAGCTTGGAGAGCTCCTACGAGCAGTACTTC. Looking up the rest from reference TRBV5-1 and TRBJ2-7 gives the full variable domain: KAGVTQTPRYLIKTRGQQVTLSCSPISGHRSVSWYQQTPGQGLQFLFEYFSETQRNKGNFPGRFSGRQFSNSRSEMNVSTLELGDSALYLCASSLESSYEQYFGPGTRLTVT.

This chain links TRBV4-1 with TRBJ2-5; 10 nucleotides align to TRBD2. Germline CDR1 reads MGHRA; CDR2 reads YSYEKL. Losses at the gene ends were 5 bases for V and 2 bases for J; bases not matched to a gene: 5. This CDR3 comprises 15 residues. The CDR3 loop is CASSSSGGQQETQYF. The CDR3 DNA reads TGCGCCAGCAGCTCTAGCGGGGGACAGCAAGAGACCCAGTACTTC.

The V call is TRBV5-1, the J call TRBJ2-3; no reliable D call. Germline CDR1 SGHRS, CDR2 YFSETQ. V was shortened by 0 bases and J by 4 bases, with 9 bases between the two germline ends. The CDR3 has 14 amino acids. CDR3 nucleotides: TGCGCCAGCAGCTTGGGTTCCAGCGCAGATACGCAGTATTTT. It encodes CASSLGSSADTQYF.

The rearrangement joins TRBV19 to TRBJ1-1; TRBD1 matches at 8 bases. Germline lookup yields CDR1 LNHDA and CDR2 SQIVND (reference sequence). The length of the CDR3 is 14 residues. V trimming: 5 bases; J trimming: 6 bases; junction bases outside the gene matches: 8. This chain's CDR3 is CASSPRTGQAEAFF. CDR3 in DNA: TGTGCCAGTAGTCCTCGGACAGGGCAAGCTGAAGCTTTCTTT.

The chain couples TRBV4-3 to TRBJ2-1, with D perhaps assigned TRBD1 or TRBD2 (5 bases each). The V and J ends lost 0 bases and 12 bases respectively, with 15 bases between them. Germline CDR1 and CDR2: LGHNA and YSLEER. The CDR3 length is 14 residues. DNA for the CDR3: TGCGCCAGCAGCCAAGACCCACTAGTAGGGGTGCAGTTCTTC. Translated: CASSQDPLVGVQFF.